This T cell receptor (beta chain) is drawn from a study of chemoradiotherapy in HPV16-positive cancers. Study-level background: A couple of HPV16-positive patients' cells yielded candidate HPV-specific clones and common motifs.

Germline trimming cut 6 bases from V and 1 base from J; bases unmatched to any gene: 6. Germline CDR1 SGHVS, CDR2 FQNEAQ. The CDR3 covers 16 residues. The table came from immunoSEQ multiplex PCR; TCRdb's copy has only in-frame clones and leaves some out. The sample records 3,000 to 3,500 clones, 70% to 90% being singletons. V usage is TRBV7-8 and J usage is TRBJ1-1; 12 bases line up with TRBD1. This clonotype was sampled from a human donor with HPV-associated anogenital cancer. Here the sequenced sample was tumor tissue, taken from a patient who underwent chemoradiotherapy. The CDR3 sequence is CASRGDRGRQNTEAFF. CDR3 nucleotide sequence: TGTGCCAGCAGGGGGGACAGGGGGCGGCAGAACACTGAAGCTTTCTTT.